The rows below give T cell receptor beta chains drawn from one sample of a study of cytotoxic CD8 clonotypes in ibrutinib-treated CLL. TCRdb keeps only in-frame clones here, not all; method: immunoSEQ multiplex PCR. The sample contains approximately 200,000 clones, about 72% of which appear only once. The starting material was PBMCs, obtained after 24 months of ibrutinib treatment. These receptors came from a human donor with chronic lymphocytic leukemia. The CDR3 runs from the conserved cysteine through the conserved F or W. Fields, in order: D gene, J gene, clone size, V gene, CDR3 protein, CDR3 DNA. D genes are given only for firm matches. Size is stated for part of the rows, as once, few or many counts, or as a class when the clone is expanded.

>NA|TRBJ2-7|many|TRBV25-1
CASSDLGLESYEQYF
TGTGCCAGCAGTGATCTGGGTTTAGAGTCCTACGAGCAGTACTTC
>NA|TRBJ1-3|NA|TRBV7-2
CASSLQRHGGDTIYF
TGTGCCAGCAGCTTACAGAGACACGGCGGGGACACCATATATTTT
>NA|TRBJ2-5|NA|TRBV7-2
CASSRQGLQETQYF
TGTGCCAGCAGCCGACAGGGACTCCAAGAGACCCAGTACTTC
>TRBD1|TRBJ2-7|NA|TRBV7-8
CASSKTGYESYEQYF
TGTGCCAGCAGCAAGACAGGGTACGAGTCCTACGAGCAGTACTTC
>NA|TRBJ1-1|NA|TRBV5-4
CASSLIRDTEAFF
TGTGCCAGCAGCTTGATCCGGGACACTGAAGCTTTCTTT
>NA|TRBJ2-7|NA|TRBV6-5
CASSLAGANTYEQYF
TGTGCCAGCAGTTTAGCAGGGGCCAACACCTACGAGCAGTACTTC
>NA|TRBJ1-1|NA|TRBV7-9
CASSLGGMAFF
TGTGCCAGCAGCCTGGGGGGGATGGCTTTCTTT
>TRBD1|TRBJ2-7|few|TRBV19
CASRIAAGTGIYEQYF
TGTGCCAGTAGGATTGCCGCCGGGACAGGGATTTACGAGCAGTACTTC
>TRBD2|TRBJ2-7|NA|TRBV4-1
CASSRGLAGTYEQYF
TGCGCCAGCAGCCGAGGACTAGCGGGTACCTACGAGCAGTACTTC
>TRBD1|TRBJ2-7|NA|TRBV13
CASSRGTGAYEQYF
TGTGCCAGCAGCCGTGGGACAGGGGCGTATGAGCAGTACTTC
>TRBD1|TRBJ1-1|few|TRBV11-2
CASSPGQGAEAFF
TGTGCCAGCAGCCCCGGACAGGGCGCTGAAGCTTTCTTT
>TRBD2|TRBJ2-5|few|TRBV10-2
CASRAGLTPETQYF
TGCGCCAGCAGAGCGGGACTAACACCAGAGACCCAGTACTTC
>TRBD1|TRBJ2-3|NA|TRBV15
CATSVRDRVDTQYF
TGTGCCACCAGCGTCCGGGACAGGGTGGATACGCAGTATTTT
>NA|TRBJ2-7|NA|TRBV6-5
CASSTGADHYEQYF
TGTGCCAGCTCTACGGGGGCAGACCATTACGAGCAGTACTTC
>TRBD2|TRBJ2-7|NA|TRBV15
CATSPQGLAGIIYDEQYF
TGTGCCACCAGCCCGCAGGGACTAGCGGGAATCATTTACGACGAGCAGTACTTC
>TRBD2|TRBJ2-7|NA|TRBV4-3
CASSQVSSGSIGSYEQYF
TGCGCCAGCAGCCAAGTTTCCAGCGGGAGTATCGGGTCCTACGAGCAGTACTTC
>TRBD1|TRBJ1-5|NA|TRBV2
CASNSPRDRHNQPQHF
TGTGCCAGCAATAGCCCCCGGGACAGGCATAATCAGCCCCAGCATTTT
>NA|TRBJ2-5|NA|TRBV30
CAWSRDRYQETQYF
TGTGCCTGGAGCCGGGACCGCTATCAAGAGACCCAGTACTTC
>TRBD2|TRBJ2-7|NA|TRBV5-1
CASSFGTSRRAYEQYF
TGCGCCAGCAGCTTTGGGACTAGCCGCCGAGCCTACGAGCAGTACTTC
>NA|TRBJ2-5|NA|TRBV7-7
CASSPTDMLQETQYF
TGCGCTAGCAGCCCAACAGACATGCTACAAGAGACCCAGTACTTC
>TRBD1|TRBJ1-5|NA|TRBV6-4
CASSATGNINQPQHF
TGTGCCAGCAGTGCGACAGGGAATATCAATCAGCCCCAGCATTTT
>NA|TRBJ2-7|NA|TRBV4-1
CASSHPPAGSREQYF
TGCGCCAGCAGCCACCCCCCGGCAGGGTCGAGGGAGCAGTACTTC
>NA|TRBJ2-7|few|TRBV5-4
CASSWGLDYEQYF
TGTGCCAGCAGTTGGGGACTGGACTACGAGCAGTACTTC
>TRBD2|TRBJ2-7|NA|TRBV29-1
CSALTSGPYEQYF
TGCAGCGCCCTGACTAGCGGACCCTACGAGCAGTACTTC